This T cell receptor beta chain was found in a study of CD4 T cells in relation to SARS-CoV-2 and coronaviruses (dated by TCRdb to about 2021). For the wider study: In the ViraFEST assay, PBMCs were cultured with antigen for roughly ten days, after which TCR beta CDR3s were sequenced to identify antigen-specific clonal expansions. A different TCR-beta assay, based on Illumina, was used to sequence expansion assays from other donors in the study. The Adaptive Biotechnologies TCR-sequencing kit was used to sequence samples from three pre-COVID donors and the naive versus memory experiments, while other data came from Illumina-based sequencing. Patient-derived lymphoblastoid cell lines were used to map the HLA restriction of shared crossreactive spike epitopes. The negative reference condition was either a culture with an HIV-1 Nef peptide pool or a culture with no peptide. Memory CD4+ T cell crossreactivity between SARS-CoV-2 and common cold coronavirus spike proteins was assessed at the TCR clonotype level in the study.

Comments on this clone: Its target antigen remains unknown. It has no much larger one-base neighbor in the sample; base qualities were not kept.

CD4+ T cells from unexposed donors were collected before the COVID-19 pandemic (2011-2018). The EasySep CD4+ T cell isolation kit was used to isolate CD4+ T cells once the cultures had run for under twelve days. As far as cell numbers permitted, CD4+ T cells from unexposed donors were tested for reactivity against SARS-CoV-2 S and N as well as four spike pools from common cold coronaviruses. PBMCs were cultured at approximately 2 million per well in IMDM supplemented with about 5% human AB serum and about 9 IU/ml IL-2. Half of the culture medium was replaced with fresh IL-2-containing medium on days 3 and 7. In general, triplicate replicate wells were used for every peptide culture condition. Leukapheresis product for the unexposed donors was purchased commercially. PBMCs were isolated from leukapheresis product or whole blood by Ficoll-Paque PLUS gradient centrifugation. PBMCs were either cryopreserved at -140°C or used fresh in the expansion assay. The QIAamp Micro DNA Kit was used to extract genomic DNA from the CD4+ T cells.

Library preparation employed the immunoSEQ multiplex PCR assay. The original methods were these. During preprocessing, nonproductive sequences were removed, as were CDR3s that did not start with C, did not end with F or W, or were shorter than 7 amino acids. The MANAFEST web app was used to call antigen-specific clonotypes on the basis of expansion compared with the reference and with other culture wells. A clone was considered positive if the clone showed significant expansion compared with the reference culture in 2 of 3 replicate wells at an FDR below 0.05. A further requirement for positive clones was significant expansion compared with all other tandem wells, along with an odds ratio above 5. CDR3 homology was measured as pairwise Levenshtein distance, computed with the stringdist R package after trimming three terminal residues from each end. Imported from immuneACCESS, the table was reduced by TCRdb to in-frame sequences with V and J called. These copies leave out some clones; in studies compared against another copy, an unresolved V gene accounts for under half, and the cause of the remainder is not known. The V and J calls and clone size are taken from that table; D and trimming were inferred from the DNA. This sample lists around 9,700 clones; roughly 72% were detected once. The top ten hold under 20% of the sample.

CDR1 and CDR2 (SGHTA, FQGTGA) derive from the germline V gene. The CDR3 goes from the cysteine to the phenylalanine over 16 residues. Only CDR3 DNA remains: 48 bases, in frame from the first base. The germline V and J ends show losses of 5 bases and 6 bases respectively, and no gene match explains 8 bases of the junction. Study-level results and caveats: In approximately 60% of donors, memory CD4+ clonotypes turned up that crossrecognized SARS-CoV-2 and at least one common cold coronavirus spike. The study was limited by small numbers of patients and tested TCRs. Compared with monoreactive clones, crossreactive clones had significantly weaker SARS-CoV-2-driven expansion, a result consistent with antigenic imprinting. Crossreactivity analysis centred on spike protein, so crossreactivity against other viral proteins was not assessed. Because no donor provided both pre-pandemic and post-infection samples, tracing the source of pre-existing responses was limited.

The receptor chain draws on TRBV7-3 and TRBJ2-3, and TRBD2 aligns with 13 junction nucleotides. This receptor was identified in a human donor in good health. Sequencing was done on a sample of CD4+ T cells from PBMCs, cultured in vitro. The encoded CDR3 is CASSKGLAGAVDTQYF. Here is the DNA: TGTGCCAGCAGCAAAGGACTAGCGGGAGCGGTTGATACGCAGTATTTT.